Listed here are 13 T cell receptor beta chains from one sample, sequenced in a study of blood T cells in healthy people across ages. A second about 7 to 12 cycle PCR used barcoded and J-beta primers. TCRdb re-called the 5' RACE reads with MiXCR, one entry per CDR3 protein. The sample contains around 1.5 million distinct CDR3 sequences, 40% to 50% of which appear only once. Input material: blood. Receptors originate from a woman aged 18-29 years in good health.

The rearrangement links TRBV7-9 to TRBJ2-3; D is possibly TRBD1 or TRBD2 (6 bases each). Per the germline V gene, CDR1 is SEHNR and CDR2 is FQNEAQ (reference sequence). This CDR3 contains 16 residues. V lost 5 bases and J lost 4, with 19 bases in between. In DNA form, the CDR3 reads TGTGCCAGCAGCCCCCTTCTGGGGGGCGTCGCAGATACGCAGTATTTT. Encoded protein: CASSPLLGGVADTQYF.

The chain uses TRBV7-8 and TRBJ2-1, with D tentatively TRBD2 (6 bases). The V gene's germline CDR1 is SGHVS and CDR2 FQNEAQ. The CDR3 sequence is 14 residues long. V lost 5 bases and J 8 bases, leaving 16 bases between the germline ends. The CDR3 sequence: CASSLARLGDEQFF. CDR3 nucleotide sequence: TGTGCCAGCAGCCTCGCCCGACTAGGCGATGAGCAGTTCTTC.

There are a few counts of this clonotype. V gene TRBV12-3 or TRBV12-4 combines with J gene TRBJ1-5, with D uncertain. V lost 7 bases and J lost 4, with 11 bases in between. The CDR3 length is 13 residues. This CDR3 reads CASTSSGNQPQHF. CDR3 nucleotides: TGTGCCAGCACCTCTTCGGGGAATCAGCCCCAGCATTTT.

This chain uses TRBV20-1 with TRBJ1-1, with D possibly TRBD1 on 6 matching bases. CDR1 is DFQATT and CDR2 is SNEGSKA in the germline V gene (reference sequence). V lost 7 bases and J 2 bases, leaving 20 bases between the germline ends. The length of the CDR3 is 15 residues. CDR3 DNA: TGCAGTGTTACAACGCTGGGGGGCCCTAACACTGAAGCTTTCTTT. Translating it yields CSVTTLGGPNTEAFF.

This chain uses TRBV29-1 with TRBJ2-3; tentatively, D is TRBD2 (5 bases). Trimming pared 6 bases from V and 2 bases from J, leaving 9 bases between. This CDR3 has 12 residues. Germline assignment: CDR1 SQVTM and CDR2 ANQGSEA. CDR3 region: CSVLLATDTQYF. In DNA, the CDR3 is TGCAGCGTCCTGCTAGCCACAGATACGCAGTATTTT.

There are a few counts of this clonotype. V and J are TRBV10-1 and TRBJ2-6; the D gene is possibly TRBD1 (6 bases). Germline loops: CDR1 WNHNN, CDR2 SYGVQD (reference sequence). Between the trimmed V and J ends, which lost 5 bases and 4 bases, there was a span of 15 bases. The CDR3 sequence is 16 residues long. The CDR3 DNA is TGCGCCAGCAGTCCGTCTACAGGGAAAGGGGCCAACGTCCTGACTTTC. Translation: CASSPSTGKGANVLTF.

This clonotype was counted at least ten times. The rearrangement joins TRBV10-3 to TRBJ2-1; no firm D call. The CDR3 is 11 amino acids. V was trimmed by 4 bases and J by 9 bases, leaving 7 bases between them. Germline V gives CDR1 ENHRY, CDR2 SYGVKD. As DNA, the CDR3 is TGTGCCATCAGTGCTGGACGTGAGCAGTTCTTC. It codes for CAISAGREQFF.

The chain carries TRBV20-1 and TRBJ1-1, with 8 bases lining up with TRBD1. Germline lookup yields CDR1 DFQATT and CDR2 SNEGSKA (reference sequence). The CDR3 runs to 13 residues. J lost 7 bases, V lost 1 base, and 5 bases had no gene match. The CDR3 bases are TGCAGTGCTAGAGTCCCGGACAGGGTTGAAGCTTTCTTT. Amino acid sequence: CSARVPDRVEAFF.

Only a few counts were recorded for this clonotype. This rearrangement joins TRBV2 to TRBJ1-2; D is ambiguous. This CDR3 comprises 15 residues. V lost 0 bases and J lost 5, with 13 bases in between. Germline CDR1 and CDR2: SNHLY and FYNNEI. CDR3 amino acids: CASSEAKVGEYGYTF. Here the CDR3 DNA reads TGTGCCAGCAGTGAAGCGAAGGTGGGAGAATATGGCTACACCTTC.

The chain carries TRBV15 and TRBJ1-2, with D unclear. CDR3 length equals 12 residues. The ends were cut back, 8 bases at V and 0 bases at J, with 7 bases in the middle. Germline values: CDR1 LNHNV, CDR2 YYDKDF (reference sequence). The CDR3 DNA sequence: TGTGCCACCGGAATATCTAACTATGGCTACACCTTC. It codes for CATGISNYGYTF. Variable domain in full (rest from reference TRBV15 and TRBJ1-2): DAMVIQNPRYQVTQFGKPVTLSCSQTLNHNVMYWYQQKSSQAPKLLFHYYDKDFNNEADTPDNFQSRRPNTSFCFLDIRSPGLGDTAMYLCATGISNYGYTFGSGTRLTVV.

There are a few counts of this clonotype. At one end the junction does not follow the germline gene, possibly because of a read error. This chain joins TRBV29-1 and TRBJ2-7, with TRBD2 matching over 9 bases. The CDR3 consists of 11 residues. Germline V lookup: CDR1 SQVTM, CDR2 ANQGSEA. CDR3 sequence (DNA): TGTGTAGCGGGAGATTACTACGAGCAGTACTTC. Its protein is CVAGDYYEQYF.

This clonotype was found a few times. The chain uses TRBV20-1 and TRBJ1-2, with no clear D. CDR1 is DFQATT and CDR2 is SNEGSKA in the germline V gene (reference sequence). The V gene lost 6 bases and the J gene lost 0 bases, with 14 bases spanning the gap. The CDR3 consists of 14 residues. CDR3 residues: CSAPKGNTNYGYTF. In DNA form, the CDR3 reads TGCAGTGCCCCCAAAGGGAATACTAACTATGGCTACACCTTC.

The chain combines TRBV14 with TRBJ2-3; D is unresolved. V lost 0 bases and J lost 5, with 9 bases in between. The CDR3 totals 14 residues. Germline lookup yields CDR1 SGHDN and CDR2 FVKESK. The CDR3 loop is CASSQDHLLDTQYF. In nucleotides, the CDR3 is TGTGCCAGCAGCCAAGATCACTTGTTAGATACGCAGTATTTT.